This T cell receptor (beta chain) is drawn from a study of T cell changes during pregnancy in multiple sclerosis. CDR3 size: 16 residues. Germline values: CDR1 LNHDA, CDR2 SQIVND (reference sequence). Trimming stripped 4 bases from V and 0 bases from J, with 16 bases between. Profiled with immunoSEQ multiplex PCR; TCRdb holds only in-frame clones, not every one. The sample lists 60,000 to 95,000 clones, around 90% occurring once. Material: CD4+ T cells from peripheral blood mononuclear cells, obtained before pregnancy. The chain joins TRBV19 to TRBJ2-7; a possible D gene is TRBD1 (5 bases). This clonotype was sampled from a female donor with multiple sclerosis, enrolled in a pregnancy study. The CDR3 sequence: CASSTDSGISSYEQYF. The DNA for the CDR3 is TGTGCCAGTAGTACAGACTCAGGGATCTCCTCCTACGAGCAGTACTTC.